These 25 T cell receptor beta chains were all obtained from the same sample, sequenced in a study of T cell repertoires in cytomegalovirus infection. TCRdb re-called the reads with MiXCR, one entry per CDR3 protein. Here the sample spans 740,000 or so distinct CDR3 sequences, 35% to 45% being singletons. Sequenced input: PBMCs. Receptor source: a human donor in good health (CMV status not recorded). Some clones in this sample may be carry-over from other donors' samples.

The V and J genes are TRBV28 and TRBJ2-5; 8 bases agree with TRBD1. Trimming cost V 2 bases and J 2 bases; bases outside gene matches: 4. Germline-derived CDR1 and CDR2 are MDHEN and SYDVKM. This CDR3 has 15 residues. The CDR3 reads CASSLQGARQETQYF. The CDR3 nucleotides are TGTGCCAGCAGTTTACAGGGGGCGCGGCAAGAGACCCAGTACTTC.

This clonotype has only a few counts. J is TRBJ2-5 and V is TRBV6-1; 10 nucleotides line up with TRBD1. The CDR3 loop spans 17 amino acids. Germline V CDR1 and CDR2: MNHNS, SASEGT. J lost 4 bases, V lost 3 bases, and 11 bases had no gene match. The CDR3 region is CASSDGGQGVIGETQYF. Here the CDR3 DNA reads TGTGCCAGCAGTGACGGAGGACAGGGGGTAATTGGAGAGACCCAGTACTTC.

Points on this clonotype: This likely comes from a read error, as the CDR3 has no conserved phenylalanine or tryptophan at its end. V usage is TRBV28 and J usage is TRBJ2-3; a possible D gene is TRBD2 (7 bases). The CDR3 runs to 14 residues. Trimming pared 6 bases from V and 9 bases from J, leaving 19 bases between. Germline V gene sequence: CDR1 MDHEN, CDR2 SYDVKM. The CDR3 here is CASSPGEGRLTQYC. The CDR3 DNA is TGTGCCAGCAGCCCAGGGGAGGGGCGGCTGACGCAGTATTGT.

J is TRBJ2-7 and V is TRBV20-1; D is uncertain. V was trimmed by 0 bases and J by 2 bases, leaving 11 bases between them. The CDR3 length is 14 residues. Germline CDR1 is DFQATT and CDR2 is SNEGSKA (reference sequence). DNA for the CDR3: TGCAGTGCTAGAGACCGAGCTGGGCCCTACGAGCAGTACTTC. This codes for CSARDRAGPYEQYF.

Of note for this clonotype: It may be a read error: a sequence one base away is much more abundant. The J gene is TRBJ1-4, the V gene TRBV10-2; a possible D gene is TRBD1 (5 bases). The CDR3 totals 14 residues. In germline, CDR1 is WSHSY, CDR2 SAAADI. DNA of the CDR3: TGCGCCAGCAGTGTCCGCAGGGTAAATGAAAAACCGTTTTTT. Translation gives CASSVRRVNEKPFF.

This clonotype was counted between two and nine times. The J gene is TRBJ2-7, the V gene TRBV4-1; a weak D match, TRBD1 (6 bases). Germline assignment: CDR1 MGHRA and CDR2 YSYEKL. Trimming removed 5 bases at V and 0 bases at J, with 14 bases between. The CDR3 consists of 15 residues. The CDR3 DNA reads as TGCGCCAGCAGCTTGCGACAGGACGACTCCTACGAGCAGTACTTC. Residues: CASSLRQDDSYEQYF.

The V call is TRBV7-9, the J call TRBJ1-2, with 7 bases aligning to TRBD1. The CDR3 covers 14 residues. J was trimmed by 8 bases and V by 5 bases; bases with no gene match: 11. Germline V CDR1 and CDR2: SEHNR, FQNEAQ (reference sequence). CDR3 bases: TGTGCCAGCAGCGATCGAGGGGGCCCCCAAGGCTACACCTTC. Protein sequence: CASSDRGGPQGYTF.

This clonotype was found once. V and J are TRBV5-3 and TRBJ2-3; the D gene could be TRBD1 or TRBD2 (5 bases each). TRBV5-3 qualifies as an ORF whose function is uncertain. V dropped 8 bases and J dropped 4 bases, with 23 bases sitting between them. CDR3 length: 16 residues. CDR3 coding DNA: TGTGCCAGCAGGCACCGGGTCTCAGAGGGGCCAGATACGCAGTATTTT. Translating it yields CASRHRVSEGPDTQYF.

The rearrangement joins TRBV7-8 to TRBJ2-7; no firm D call. Germline CDR1 SGHVS, CDR2 FQNEAQ. V shed 6 bases and J shed 2 bases, with 8 bases lying between them. The CDR3 has 12 residues. The CDR3 region has the DNA TGTGCCAGCAGGGGCCTTACCTACGAGCAGTACTTC. Translating gives CASRGLTYEQYF.

The chain uses TRBV20-1 and TRBJ2-7; 9 nucleotides line up with TRBD1. This CDR3 has 15 residues. Trimming cost V 6 bases and J 2 bases; bases outside gene matches: 11. Germline CDR1 reads DFQATT; CDR2 reads SNEGSKA (reference sequence). Written as DNA, the CDR3 is TGCAGTGCCCCGGGGGGACAGGGATTTCCCTACGAGCAGTACTTC. Protein: CSAPGGQGFPYEQYF.

This rearrangement joins TRBV20-1 to TRBJ2-7; D gene ambiguous. In germline, CDR1 is DFQATT, CDR2 SNEGSKA (reference sequence). The CDR3 has 13 amino acids. Deletions cut 7 bases from V and 6 bases from J, with 19 bases between. Here the CDR3 DNA reads TGCAGTGGGGGTAGGAGCCACCGGTTCGAGCAGTACTTC. This codes for CSGGRSHRFEQYF.

This clonotype was counted between two and nine times. The rearrangement links TRBV28 to TRBJ1-1, with 10 nucleotides matching TRBD1. The CDR3 is 18 amino acids. Trimming removed 3 bases from V and 4 bases from J; junction bases left unmatched: 14. The V gene's germline CDR1 is MDHEN and CDR2 SYDVKM. Here the CDR3 DNA reads TGTGCCAGCAGTTTCCCCGCGGACAGGGGGTCTGAGGGCACTGAAGCTTTCTTT. Amino acids: CASSFPADRGSEGTEAFF.

This clonotype has ten or more counts. V gene TRBV7-2 combines with J gene TRBJ2-7; D remains unclear. Trimming cost V 5 bases and J 3 bases, with 8 bases left between them. Germline V gives CDR1 SGHTA, CDR2 FQGNSA. The CDR3 is made up of 12 amino acids. The CDR3 here is CASSQDRYEQYF. CDR3 in DNA: TGTGCCAGCAGCCAGGACCGCTACGAGCAGTACTTC. The complete variable domain, with remaining parts taken from reference TRBV7-2 and TRBJ2-7, reads GAGVSQSPSNKVTEKGKDVELRCDPISGHTALYWYRQSLGQGLEFLIYFQGNSAPDKSGLPSDRFSAERTGGSVSTLTIQRTQQEDSAVYLCASSQDRYEQYFGPGTRLTVT.

The V call is TRBV20-1, the J call TRBJ2-7; TRBD1 aligns across 9 bases. This CDR3 region has 15 residues. After removal of 2 bases from V and 2 bases from J, the junction contained 7 bases not matched to a gene. Germline loops: CDR1 DFQATT, CDR2 SNEGSKA (reference sequence). The DNA of the CDR3 is TGCAGTGCTAGAAGAGGAAGGACAGGGGCCTACGAGCAGTACTTC. Protein product: CSARRGRTGAYEQYF.

The V call is TRBV6-5, the J call TRBJ2-7; D unresolved. V was clipped by 2 bases and J by 6 bases, with 20 bases between them. The CDR3 contains 16 residues. Germline V gene data show CDR1 as MNHEY and CDR2 as SVGAGI. DNA of the CDR3: TGTGCCAGCAGTTACGATGGCGTCACCATGGGGTCCGAGCAGTACTTC. Amino acids: CASSYDGVTMGSEQYF.

This clonotype has just a few counts. The chain uses TRBV19 and TRBJ1-2; 9 bases match TRBD1. Germline CDR1 LNHDA, CDR2 SQIVND (reference sequence). Trimming at V came to 7 bases and at J to 8 bases, leaving 14 bases not matched to a gene. The CDR3 spans 15 residues. CDR3: CASTESRDRERGYTF. The CDR3 DNA follows: TGTGCCAGTACCGAGAGCCGGGACAGGGAACGAGGCTACACCTTC.

As for this clonotype: A junction end diverges from the germline sequence, so it may reflect a read error. The chain combines TRBV11-2 with TRBJ1-4, with TRBD1 matching 7 bases. In germline, CDR1 is SGHAT, CDR2 FQNNGV. The CDR3 contains 16 residues. CDR3 protein: CSSSVNDRALGEKLFF. In nucleotides, the CDR3 is TGTTCCAGCAGCGTCAACGACAGGGCTTTAGGTGAAAAACTGTTTTTT.

This clonotype has only a few counts. The J gene is TRBJ1-2, the V gene TRBV12-3 or TRBV12-4; a possible D gene is TRBD1 (5 bases). The V end was cut by 7 bases, the J end by 2 bases, with 11 bases between. This CDR3 has 13 amino acids. In DNA form, the CDR3 reads TGTGCCAGCATGAGGGACGGGAACTATGGCTACACCTTC. Its protein product is CASMRDGNYGYTF.

Worth noting for this clonotype: A read error may explain this, as a much larger clone is one base away. The chain uses TRBV7-2 and TRBJ1-5; D gene unclear. Germline V gene data show CDR1 as SGHTA and CDR2 as FQGNSA. CDR3 length: 16 amino acids. Trimming left V 5 bases short and J 4 bases short, with 18 bases between. In DNA, the CDR3 is TGTGCCAGCAGCCCCCGAGAGGGCTTCGGGAATCAGCCCCAGCATTTT. Its protein is CASSPREGFGNQPQHF.

This clonotype turned up a few times. The chain recombines TRBV6-5 with TRBJ2-5; 12 bases line up with TRBD2. V trimming: 5 bases; J trimming: 7 bases; junction bases outside the gene matches: 11. The CDR3 covers 16 residues. CDR1 MNHEY and CDR2 SVGAGI come from the germline V gene. This CDR3 reads CASSHSLAGGPGTQYF. The CDR3 coding sequence is TGTGCCAGCAGTCACAGCCTAGCGGGAGGGCCGGGGACCCAGTACTTC.

The J gene is TRBJ1-1, the V gene TRBV29-1; 9 bases fit TRBD1. Germline trimming cut 4 bases from V and 9 bases from J; bases unmatched to any gene: 6. Germline loops: CDR1 SQVTM, CDR2 ANQGSEA. This CDR3 spans 12 amino acids. The CDR3 nucleotides are TGCAGCGTTGCGGTAGACAGGGGGAAAGCTTTCTTT. It encodes CSVAVDRGKAFF.

The chain is built from TRBV29-1 and TRBJ2-7; D may be TRBD2 (6 bases). The CDR3 runs to 13 residues. The germline V and J ends were trimmed by 1 base and 7 bases, with 14 bases remaining between them. Germline loops: CDR1 SQVTM, CDR2 ANQGSEA. This chain's CDR3 is CSVEGVGGREQYF. The CDR3 nucleotides are TGCAGCGTTGAAGGTGTGGGGGGTAGAGAGCAGTACTTC.

This clonotype was observed a few times. The CDR3 is CASSLVRVQGNTEAFF. In nucleotides, the CDR3 is TGTGCCAGCAGCTTGGTTCGTGTACAGGGTAACACTGAAGCTTTCTTT. J is TRBJ1-1 and V is TRBV7-6; tentative D call: TRBD1 (6 bases). In germline, CDR1 is SGHVS, CDR2 FNYEAQ. There are 16 residues in the CDR3. V lost 3 bases to trimming and J lost 2 bases, with 16 bases between them.

The table lists this clonotype with many counts. J is TRBJ2-3 and V is TRBV7-9; no clear D gene. The CDR3 is 14 amino acids. The germline V and J ends were trimmed by 5 bases and 0 bases, with 9 bases remaining between them. In germline, CDR1 is SEHNR, CDR2 FQNEAQ (reference sequence). DNA of the CDR3: TGTGCCAGCAGCCTAATTTCTAGCACAGATACGCAGTATTTT. This codes for CASSLISSTDTQYF.

The V call is TRBV4-1, the J call TRBJ2-2, with TRBD2 identical over 12 bases. The CDR3 covers 18 residues. Germline V gene lookup returns CDR1 MGHRA and CDR2 YSYEKL. The V and J ends lost 1 base and 0 bases, in that order; junction bases with no gene match: 3. DNA for the CDR3: TGCGCCAGCAGCCAAGGCGGACTAGCGGGGCCGAACACCGGGGAGCTGTTTTTT. Translation: CASSQGGLAGPNTGELFF.